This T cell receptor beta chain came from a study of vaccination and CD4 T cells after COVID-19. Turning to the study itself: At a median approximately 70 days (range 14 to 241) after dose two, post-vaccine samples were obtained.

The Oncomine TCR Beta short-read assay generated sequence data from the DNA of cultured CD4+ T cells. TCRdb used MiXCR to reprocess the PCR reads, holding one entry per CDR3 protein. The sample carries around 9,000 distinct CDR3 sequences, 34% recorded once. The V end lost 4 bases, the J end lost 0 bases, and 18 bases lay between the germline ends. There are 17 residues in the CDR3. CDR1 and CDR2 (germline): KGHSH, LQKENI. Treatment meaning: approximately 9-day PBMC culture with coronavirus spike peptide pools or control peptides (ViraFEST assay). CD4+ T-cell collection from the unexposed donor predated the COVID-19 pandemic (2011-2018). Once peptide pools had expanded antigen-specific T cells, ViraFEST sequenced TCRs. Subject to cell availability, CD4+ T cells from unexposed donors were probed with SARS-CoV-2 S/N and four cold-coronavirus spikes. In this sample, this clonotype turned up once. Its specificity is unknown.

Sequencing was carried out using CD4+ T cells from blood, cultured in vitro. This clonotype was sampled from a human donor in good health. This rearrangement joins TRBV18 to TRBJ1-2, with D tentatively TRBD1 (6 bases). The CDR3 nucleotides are TGTGCCAGCTCACGACGCGACAGGACAGAATCTAACTATGGCTACACCTTC. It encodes CASSRRDRTESNYGYTF.